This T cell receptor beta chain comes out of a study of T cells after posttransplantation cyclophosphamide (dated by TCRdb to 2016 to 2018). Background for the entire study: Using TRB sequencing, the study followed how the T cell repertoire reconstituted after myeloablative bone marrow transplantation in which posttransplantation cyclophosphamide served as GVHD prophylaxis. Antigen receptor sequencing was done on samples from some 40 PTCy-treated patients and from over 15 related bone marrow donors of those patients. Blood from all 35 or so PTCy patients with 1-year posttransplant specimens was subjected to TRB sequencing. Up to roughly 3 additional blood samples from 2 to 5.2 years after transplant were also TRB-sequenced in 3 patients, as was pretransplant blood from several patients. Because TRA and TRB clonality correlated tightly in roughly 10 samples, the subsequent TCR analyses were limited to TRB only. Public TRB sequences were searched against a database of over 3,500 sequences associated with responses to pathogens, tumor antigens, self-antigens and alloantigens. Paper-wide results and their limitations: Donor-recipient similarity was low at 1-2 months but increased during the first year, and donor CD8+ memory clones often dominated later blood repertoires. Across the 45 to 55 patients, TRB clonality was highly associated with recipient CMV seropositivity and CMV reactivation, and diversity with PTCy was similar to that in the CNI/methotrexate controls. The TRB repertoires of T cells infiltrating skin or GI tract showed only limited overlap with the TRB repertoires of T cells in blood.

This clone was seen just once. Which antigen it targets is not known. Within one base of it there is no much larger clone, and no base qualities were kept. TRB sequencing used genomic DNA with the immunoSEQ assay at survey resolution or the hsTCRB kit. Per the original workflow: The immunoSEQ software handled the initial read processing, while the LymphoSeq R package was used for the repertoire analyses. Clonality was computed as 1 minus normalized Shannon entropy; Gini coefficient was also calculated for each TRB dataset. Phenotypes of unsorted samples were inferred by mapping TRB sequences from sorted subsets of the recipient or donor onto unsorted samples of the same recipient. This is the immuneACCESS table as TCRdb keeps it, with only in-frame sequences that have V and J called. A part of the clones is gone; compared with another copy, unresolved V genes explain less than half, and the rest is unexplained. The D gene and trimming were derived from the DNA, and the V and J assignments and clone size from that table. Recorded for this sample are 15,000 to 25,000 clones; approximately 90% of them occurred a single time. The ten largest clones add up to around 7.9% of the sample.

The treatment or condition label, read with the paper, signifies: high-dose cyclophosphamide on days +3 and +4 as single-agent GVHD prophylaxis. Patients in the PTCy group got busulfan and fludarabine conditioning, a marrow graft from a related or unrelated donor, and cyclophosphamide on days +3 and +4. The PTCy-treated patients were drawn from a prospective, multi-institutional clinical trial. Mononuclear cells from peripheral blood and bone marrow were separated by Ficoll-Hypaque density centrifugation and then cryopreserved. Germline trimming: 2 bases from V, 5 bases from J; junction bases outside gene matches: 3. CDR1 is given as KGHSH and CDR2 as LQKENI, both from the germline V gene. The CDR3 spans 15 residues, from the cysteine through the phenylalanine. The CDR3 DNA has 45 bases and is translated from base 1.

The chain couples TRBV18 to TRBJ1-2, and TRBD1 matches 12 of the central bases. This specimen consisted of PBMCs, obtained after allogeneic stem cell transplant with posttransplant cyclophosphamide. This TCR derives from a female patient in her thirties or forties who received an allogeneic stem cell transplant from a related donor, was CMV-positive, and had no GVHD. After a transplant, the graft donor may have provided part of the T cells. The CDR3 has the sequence CASSPGTGGSYGYTF. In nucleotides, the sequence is TGTGCCAGCTCACCAGGGACAGGGGGCTCGTATGGCTACACCTTC.